These 13 T cell receptor beta chains came from one sample sequenced in a study of blood T cell repertoires in COVID-19. The repertoire was sequenced with immunoSEQ multiplex PCR; TCRdb's copy has only in-frame clones and lacks some. The sample includes roughly 220,000 clones, approximately 86% of them seen just once. The sequencing input was peripheral blood. The source of these receptors is a woman in her forties or fifties with COVID-19, enrolled during active disease.

This chain links TRBV7-3 with TRBJ1-1; D is possibly TRBD1 (6 bases). CDR3 length equals 14 residues. Germline V CDR1 and CDR2: SGHTA, FQGTGA. V gave up 2 bases and J gave up 4 bases, with 11 bases separating them. CDR3 sequence reads: CASSLRGGGTEAFF. In nucleotides, the CDR3 is TGTGCCAGCAGCTTACGGGGAGGGGGCACTGAAGCTTTCTTT.

This chain links TRBV11-2 with TRBJ2-1, with 8 bases matching TRBD1. The J segment lost 4 bases and the V segment lost 3 bases, leaving 2 bases of the junction unmatched. This CDR3 spans 14 amino acids. The germline CDR1 and CDR2 sequences are SGHAT and FQNNGV. CDR3 nucleotides: TGTGCCAGCAGCTTGGGACAGGTTTACAATGAGCAGTTCTTC. The encoded protein is CASSLGQVYNEQFF.

The V gene is TRBV7-2, the J gene TRBJ2-7; D remains unclear. The length of the CDR3 is 15 residues. The V gene lost 4 bases and the J gene lost 5 bases, with 18 bases spanning the gap. CDR1 and CDR2 from the germline V gene are SGHTA and FQGNSA. CDR3 nucleotide sequence: TGTGCCAGCAGCTCCGTCCGAGGCGGATGGCACGAGCAGTACTTC. Protein sequence: CASSSVRGGWHEQYF. The variable domain in full, with the rest retrieved from reference TRBV7-2 and TRBJ2-7, is GAGVSQSPSNKVTEKGKDVELRCDPISGHTALYWYRQSLGQGLEFLIYFQGNSAPDKSGLPSDRFSAERTGGSVSTLTIQRTQQEDSAVYLCASSSVRGGWHEQYFGPGTRLTVT.

V usage is TRBV11-3 and J usage is TRBJ2-7, with D maybe TRBD2 (7 bases). Germline values: CDR1 SGHNT, CDR2 YENEEA. CDR3 size: 16 residues. V lost 3 bases to trimming and J lost 4 bases, with 19 bases between them. The CDR3 DNA sequence: TGTGCCAGCAGCTTCGGGGGGCGCTTAAATTTATACGAGCAGTACTTC. This gives the protein CASSFGGRLNLYEQYF.

The chain links TRBV11-2 to TRBJ2-3; 10 nucleotides line up with TRBD2. CDR3 length: 14 amino acids. The germline CDR1 and CDR2 sequences are SGHAT and FQNNGV. The V gene end was trimmed by 5 bases and the J gene end by 7 bases; junction bases not matched to a gene: 6. The CDR3 region is CASSPPSGGYTQYF. The CDR3 bases are TGTGCCAGCAGCCCCCCTAGCGGGGGATATACGCAGTATTTT.

This rearrangement joins TRBV9 to TRBJ2-4; D unclear. Germline CDR1 and CDR2: SGDLS and YYNGEE. The CDR3 has 13 amino acids. With 0 bases removed from V and 3 bases from J, the gap between germline ends came to 4 bases. The DNA for the CDR3 is TGTGCCAGCAGCGTAGGGCACAAAAACATTCAGTACTTC. The encoded protein is CASSVGHKNIQYF.

CDR3 DNA sequence: TGCGCCAGCAGCATTGACGGGACACCTAATTCACCCCTCCACTTT. Its translation: CASSIDGTPNSPLHF. V usage is TRBV5-1 and J usage is TRBJ1-6; TRBD1 might be the D (6 bases). This CDR3 has 15 amino acids. Trimming removed 4 bases at V and 6 bases at J, with 14 bases between. The germline CDR1 and CDR2 sequences are SGHRS and YFSETQ.

The rearrangement joins TRBV6-5 to TRBJ1-4; perhaps TRBD1 as D (6 bases). The CDR3 contains 15 residues. Trimming pared 6 bases from V and 6 bases from J, leaving 17 bases between. Germline lookup yields CDR1 MNHEY and CDR2 SVGAGI. The CDR3 here is CASSLSGDRDEKLFF. CDR3 DNA sequence: TGTGCCAGCAGCCTCTCAGGGGATAGGGATGAAAAACTGTTTTTT.

In this sample, this clone turned up once. V and J are TRBV2 and TRBJ2-1; D possibly corresponds to TRBD2 (6 bases). Trimming removed 4 bases from V and 10 bases from J, with 17 bases in between. From germline, CDR1 is SNHLY and CDR2 FYNNEI. This CDR3 has 14 amino acids. The CDR3 nucleotides read TGTGCCAGCAGTGGGGACTCTCCTCGGGAGGAGCAGTTCTTC. It yields the protein CASSGDSPREEQFF.

This clone has a handful of counts. The chain carries TRBV5-4 and TRBJ2-2; 8 nucleotides line up with TRBD2. J gave up 6 bases and V 1 base, and 5 bases lay outside the gene matches. The CDR3 is 15 residues long. The V gene's germline CDR1 is SGHNT and CDR2 YYREEE (reference sequence). This CDR3 reads CASSLKLGGAGELFF. The DNA for the CDR3 is TGTGCCAGCAGCTTGAAGCTCGGGGGGGCCGGGGAGCTGTTTTTT.

This chain joins TRBV15 and TRBJ1-1; D ambiguous. The CDR3 extends over 13 amino acids. V lost 5 bases, J lost 1 base, and 8 bases lay in between. The germline V gene has CDR1 LNHNV and CDR2 YYDKDF (reference sequence). The CDR3 protein is CATSFSGNTEAFF. CDR3 DNA: TGTGCCACCAGCTTCTCGGGGAACACTGAAGCTTTCTTT.

The chain is built from TRBV5-1 and TRBJ1-1, with D possibly being TRBD1 (5 bases). This CDR3 region has 16 residues. Germline V CDR1 and CDR2: SGHRS, YFSETQ. V was pared by 3 bases and J by 2 bases, with 17 bases between. DNA of the CDR3: TGCGCCAGCAGCTCAGGGCTAGGAGGGACTAACACTGAAGCTTTCTTT. Protein sequence: CASSSGLGGTNTEAFF.

This chain links TRBV10-2 with TRBJ2-1, with D possibly matching TRBD2 (6 bases). This CDR3 is 15 amino acids long. In germline, CDR1 is WSHSY, CDR2 SAAADI. V dropped 3 bases and J dropped 6 bases, with 15 bases sitting between them. As DNA, the CDR3 is TGCGCCAGCAGTGAAAACGGGGGTCCCGTCAATGAGCAGTTCTTC. It translates to CASSENGGPVNEQFF.